This is a list of T cell receptor beta chains from one sample in a study of control samples from healthy donors and cancer patients. Sequencing was performed with immunoSEQ multiplex PCR; in TCRdb, only in-frame clones are kept and a portion is missing. Found here are tens of thousands of clones, more than 85% of them singletons; the top ten hold about 0.99%. The sequencing sample was made of PBMCs. The receptor set was obtained from a man aged 25-40 years with colorectal cancer. Each CDR3 is given with its conserved first and last residue. D genes are given only for firm matches. The size field is filled for only some rows; it gives once, few, many or a size class.

-	TRBV21-1	TRBJ2-7	-	TGTGCCATTTCCTACGAGCAGTACTTC	CAISYEQYF
-	TRBV6-2/TRBV6-3	TRBJ2-7	TRBD2	TGTGCCAGCAGCCCTTTGGTTTGGCGGGGGGGCCGGACTTTCTACGAGCAGTACTTC	CASSPLVWRGGRTFYEQYF
-	TRBV4-3	TRBJ2-2	TRBD2	TGCGCCAGCAGCCAAGAGACCCCACTAGCGGGGGGCCAGAAATGGAACACCGGGGAGCTGTTTTTT	CASSQETPLAGGQKWNTGELFF
-	TRBV7-9	TRBJ1-3	TRBD1	TGTGCCAGCAGCGTCCCGGGACAGCACTCTGGAAACACCATATATTTT	CASSVPGQHSGNTIYF
-	TRBV6-5	TRBJ1-2	TRBD1	TGTGCCAGCAGTTACTCCCAGACAGGGAACTATGGCTACACCTTC	CASSYSQTGNYGYTF
-	TRBV29-1	TRBJ2-2	-	TGCAGCGATCAGGGGCCCTCTGGGACCGGGGAGCTGTTTTTT	CSDQGPSGTGELFF
once	TRBV5-1	TRBJ2-1	TRBD2	TGCGCCAGCAGAGGGTCTAGCGGGGGGAGTGAGCAGTTCTTC	CASRGSSGGSEQFF
-	TRBV2	TRBJ2-3	-	TGTGCCAGCAGTGGCGACCGGGGCGGGCAGTATTTT	CASSGDRGGQYF
-	TRBV19	TRBJ1-1	TRBD1	TGTGCCAGTCGGGACAGACGAAACTCCTACACTGAAGCTTTCTTT	CASRDRRNSYTEAFF
-	TRBV27	TRBJ1-1	-	TGTGCCAGCAGTATCTTAGGGGTGAACACTGAAGCTTTCTTT	CASSILGVNTEAFF
-	TRBV12-3/TRBV12-4	TRBJ1-1	TRBD1	TGTGCCAGCAGGGGGGACAGGGTCGAAGCTTTCTTT	CASRGDRVEAFF
-	TRBV30	TRBJ1-2	TRBD1	TGTGCCTGTAGTATCGGGGACAGGGCTGGCTACACCTTC	CACSIGDRAGYTF
-	TRBV13	TRBJ2-5	-	TGTGCCAGCAGCTTAAGGGGGTCTGGGGAGACCCAGTACTTC	CASSLRGSGETQYF
-	TRBV6-1	TRBJ1-2	-	TGTGCCAGCAGTGAAGGCAGCCTAAGCCCCTATGGCTACACCTTC	CASSEGSLSPYGYTF
once	TRBV5-4	TRBJ2-7	TRBD1	TGTGCCAGCAGCCAACAGTGGGACAGCCAAGGTCCTTCCTACGAGCAGTACTTC	CASSQQWDSQGPSYEQYF
-	TRBV7-2	TRBJ2-1	-	TGTGCCAGCAGCTCGCCCGTTAAGCAGTTCTTC	CASSSPVKQFF
once	TRBV19	TRBJ2-6	TRBD2	TGTGCCAGCCATCCCCGCGGGGGGCAAACTCATTCCTCTGGGGCCAACGTCCTGACTTTC	CASHPRGGQTHSSGANVLTF
-	TRBV5-4	TRBJ2-1	-	TGTGCCAGCAGCTTGGTAAGCGATGAGCAGTTCTTC	CASSLVSDEQFF
-	TRBV2	TRBJ1-3	-	TGTGCCAGCAGTGAAGTGACACCGGGTCACTCAAGGAACACCATATATTTT	CASSEVTPGHSRNTIYF
once	TRBV7-2	TRBJ1-3	-	TGTGCCAGCAGCCGGGGAGGGGGGACGTACACTGGAAACACCATATATTTT	CASSRGGGTYTGNTIYF
-	TRBV30	TRBJ2-7	-	TGTGCCTGGAGCGGAGGGACATTGAGGGCCGAGCAGTACTTC	CAWSGGTLRAEQYF
-	TRBV6-1	TRBJ2-7	TRBD2	TGTGCCAGCAGTGAAGCTCCAGCGGGGGGGAGTTACGAGCAGTACTTC	CASSEAPAGGSYEQYF
-	TRBV27	TRBJ1-1	TRBD1	TGTGCCAGCAGTTTAGGGATTGGGACAGGGGGCTCTGAAGCTTTCTTT	CASSLGIGTGGSEAFF
-	TRBV10-2	TRBJ2-7	-	TGCGCCAGCAGTGACTGGGGTCTCTACGAGCAGTACTTC	CASSDWGLYEQYF
-	TRBV5-5	TRBJ2-2	-	TGTGCCAGCAGCTCCGACCCGGGGGCTGCGAACACCGGGGAGCTGTTTTTT	CASSSDPGAANTGELFF
-	TRBV19	TRBJ1-2	-	TGTGCCAGTAGTATCTTACGGTGGGGAGACTCTAACTATGGCTACACCTTC	CASSILRWGDSNYGYTF
-	TRBV12-2	TRBJ2-7	-	TGTGCAAGTCGCTTAGAACAGGGGAGCGGCGAGCAGTACTTC	CASRLEQGSGEQYF
-	TRBV7-2	TRBJ2-5	TRBD2	TGTGCCAGCAGCTTCTGGGCTAGCGGGGGGAGGGAGACCCAGTACTTC	CASSFWASGGRETQYF
-	TRBV18	TRBJ2-5	-	TGTGCCAGCTCACCACTTGGAGGAGAGACCCAGTACTTC	CASSPLGGETQYF
-	TRBV29-1	TRBJ1-1	-	TGCAGCGTTGAACGGGAACAGGACGCGTACTCCTGGGCTTTCTTT	CSVEREQDAYSWAFF
-	TRBV3-1/TRBV3-2	TRBJ1-1	TRBD1	TGTGCCAGCAGCCCCCGACCCGGGACAGCTATCGAAGCTTTCTTT	CASSPRPGTAIEAFF
-	TRBV5-6	TRBJ2-7	-	TGTGCCAGCAGCCCCATGGTCGGGTACGAGCAGTACTTC	CASSPMVGYEQYF
-	TRBV24-1	TRBJ2-3	-	TGTGCCACCAGCAAGGGGGTTACTAGCACAGATACGCAGTATTTT	CATSKGVTSTDTQYF
-	TRBV2	TRBJ2-3	-	TGTGCCAGTTCTATAGAAACAGATACGCAGTATTTT	CASSIETDTQYF
-	TRBV29-1	TRBJ2-1	-	TGCAGCGCCCAGGGAAGCTCCTACAATGAGCAGTTCTTC	CSAQGSSYNEQFF
-	TRBV9	TRBJ2-4	-	TGTGCCAGCAGCGTTGGAACGGGGACCAAAAACATTCAGTACTTC	CASSVGTGTKNIQYF
-	TRBV5-5	TRBJ2-1	TRBD1	TGTGCCAGCAGTTCCCGGGACAGCCTCTACAATGAGCAGTTCTTC	CASSSRDSLYNEQFF
-	TRBV9	TRBJ2-7	-	TGTGCCGGGAGGCATTCCTACGAGCAGTACTTC	CAGRHSYEQYF
-	TRBV29-1	TRBJ2-3	-	TGCAGCGTTGGGGGAACAGATACGCAGTATTTT	CSVGGTDTQYF
-	TRBV6-1	TRBJ2-6	-	TGTGCCAGCAGTGCGACTAGGGTAGGAACTGGGGCCAACGTCCTGACTTTC	CASSATRVGTGANVLTF
-	TRBV12-3/TRBV12-4	TRBJ1-1	-	TGTGCCAGCAGCCGAGACAGGTACACTGAAGCTTTCTTT	CASSRDRYTEAFF
-	TRBV4-3	TRBJ2-3	TRBD2	TGCGCCAGCAGCCAACACCGCGGCACTAGCGGGGAGGGGAGGACAGATACGCAGTATTTT	CASSQHRGTSGEGRTDTQYF
once	TRBV5-4	TRBJ1-1	-	TGTGCCAGCAGCTGGGACACTCTGAACACTGAAGCTTTCTTT	CASSWDTLNTEAFF
few	TRBV7-9	TRBJ2-7	-	TGTGCCAGCAGCTTTCAGGGCCCATCCTACGAGCAGTACTTC	CASSFQGPSYEQYF